Detailed here is one T cell receptor beta chain. As yet, its antigen is unknown. The hyperthyroidism patients had all been newly diagnosed, and their disease duration was under 2 months. Their ages ranged from 18 to 65 years. Uncontrolled infections, other autoimmune diseases, pregnancy or lactation led to exclusion of patients. The blood sample was taken at first hyperthyroidism diagnosis, before any ophthalmopathy symptoms. Amplification of TCR beta CDR3 regions was performed using RNA transcripts as template. In the first-round RT-PCR of the TCR CDR3, the HTBI primer set was used. TCRdb fed the multiplex PCR reads into MiXCR, producing one record per CDR3 protein. The profile shows under 300,000 distinct CDR3 sequences, approximately 14% of them singletons. The data were obtained in a study of T cells in Graves' hyperthyroidism and ophthalmopathy. General study results and limits: Model output signaled ophthalmopathy a median roughly 6.5 months ahead of onset.

Trimming at V came to 0 bases and at J to 9 bases, leaving 6 bases not matched to a gene. The CDR3 is 15 residues long. CDR1 is MNHEY, CDR2 SVGAGI, per germline. The chain employs TRBV6-5 and TRBJ2-1, with TRBD1 matching 9 bases. The TCR was taken from a woman aged 40 to 55 with Graves' hyperthyroidism that later progressed to Graves' ophthalmopathy. The sequencing sample was made of blood. CDR3 in DNA: TGTGCCAGCAGTTACTCCCCACAGGGGGCGGGTGAGCAGTTCTTC. This translates into CASSYSPQGAGEQFF.